What follows are 18 T cell receptor beta chains derived from one specimen sequenced in a study of blood T cell repertoires in COVID-19. Repertoires were generated with immunoSEQ multiplex PCR, while TCRdb's copy carries only in-frame clones and drops some. This sample yields about 24,000 clones, of which 86% are seen a single time; approximately 5% belongs to the top ten. Sequenced sample: peripheral blood. The receptors derive from a man aged 50-60 years with active COVID-19.

This clone is medium-sized by share. The rearrangement uses TRBV4-2 and TRBJ2-3; TRBD2 aligns across 9 bases. This CDR3 comprises 16 residues. Trimming cost V 0 bases and J 4 bases; bases outside gene matches: 5. Per germline, CDR1 LGHNA and CDR2 YNFKEQ. Written as DNA, the CDR3 is TGTGCCAGCAGCCAAGATCAAAGCGGGGGGCCAGATACGCAGTATTTT. Amino acid sequence: CASSQDQSGGPDTQYF.

V and J are TRBV5-1 and TRBJ1-1; 8 nucleotides line up with TRBD1. V lost 0 bases to trimming and J lost 1 base; unmatched junction nucleotides: 5. The CDR3 runs to 16 residues. CDR1 and CDR2 (germline): SGHRS, YFSETQ. The CDR3 DNA follows: TGCGCCAGCAGCTTGGCCCCAGACAGGGGGAACACTGAAGCTTTCTTT. As protein: CASSLAPDRGNTEAFF.

The genes are TRBV3-1 (or the pseudogene TRBV3-2) and TRBJ2-1, with 10 bases fitting TRBD2. J was trimmed by 9 bases and V by 1 base; bases with no gene match: 12. The CDR3 runs to 17 residues. Germline CDR1 is LGHDT and CDR2 is YNNKEL (reference sequence). CDR3 nucleotide sequence: TGTGCCAGCAGCCAAGTCAGGACTAGCGGCGCGGGGCCTGAGCAGTTCTTC. Amino acid sequence: CASSQVRTSGAGPEQFF.

The J gene is TRBJ1-1, the V gene TRBV2; the D is unclear. CDR3 length equals 13 residues. CDR1 and CDR2 (germline): SNHLY, FYNNEI. V was pared by 7 bases and J by 6 bases, with 15 bases between. CDR3 DNA: TGTGCCAGCACCTCCCGGACGGGAGCTGAAGCTTTCTTT. Amino acids: CASTSRTGAEAFF.

The chain joins TRBV15 to TRBJ2-7; D unresolved. CDR1 is LNHNV, CDR2 YYDKDF, per germline (reference sequence). The ends were cut back, 0 bases at V and 0 bases at J, with 6 bases in the middle. The CDR3 is 14 amino acids. The CDR3 protein is CATSRERHSYEQYF. The CDR3 DNA is TGTGCCACCAGCAGAGAGAGGCACTCCTACGAGCAGTACTTC.

This clone turned up a few times. The CDR3 protein is CASSSAGRINEKLFF. The CDR3 DNA reads as TGTGCCAGCAGCTCAGCGGGACGGATTAATGAAAAACTGTTTTTT. V usage is TRBV5-6 and J usage is TRBJ1-4, with D possibly matching TRBD1 (5 bases). From germline, CDR1 is SGHDT and CDR2 YYEEEE. There are 15 residues in the CDR3. The V and J ends lost 3 bases and 4 bases respectively, with 13 bases between them.

The chain has TRBV6-2 or TRBV6-3 and TRBJ1-2, with TRBD1 matching over 8 bases. From germline, CDR1 is MNHEY and CDR2 SVGEGT. The CDR3 sequence is 15 residues long. V trimming: 2 bases; J trimming: 4 bases; junction bases outside the gene matches: 6. The CDR3 region has the DNA TGTGCCAGCAGTTACCGACAGGGGCCCGTCTATGGCTACACCTTC. This translates into CASSYRQGPVYGYTF.

The J gene is TRBJ1-2, the V gene TRBV5-5, with D unresolved. This CDR3 has 12 amino acids. Trimming stripped 0 bases from V and 8 bases from J, with 8 bases between. Germline V CDR1 and CDR2: SGHKS, YYEKEE (reference sequence). The chain's CDR3 is CASSLDVGGYTF. The DNA of the CDR3 is TGTGCCAGCAGCTTGGACGTCGGGGGCTACACCTTC.

V usage is TRBV27 and J usage is TRBJ2-3; 7 bases map to TRBD2. CDR3 length: 14 residues. Per the germline V gene, CDR1 is MNHEY and CDR2 is SMNVEV (reference sequence). V shed 10 bases and J 5 bases; nucleotides not matched to a gene: 12. This chain's CDR3 is CATRGLADGDTQYF. For the CDR3, the DNA is TGTGCCACCCGTGGGCTAGCGGATGGAGATACGCAGTATTTT.

The CDR3 sequence is CASSLGGLGYETQYF. CDR3 sequence (DNA): TGTGCCAGCAGCCTTGGGGGACTGGGGTACGAGACCCAGTACTTC. The chain has TRBV7-3 and TRBJ2-5, with a tentative D call TRBD2 (6 bases). V was trimmed by 5 bases and J by 5 bases, leaving 18 bases between them. Germline CDR1 and CDR2: SGHTA and FQGTGA. The CDR3 loop spans 15 amino acids.

This chain connects TRBV28 to TRBJ1-6; no clear D. The CDR3 runs to 13 residues. Germline V gene data show CDR1 as MDHEN and CDR2 as SYDVKM. Trimming pared 6 bases from V and 8 bases from J, leaving 11 bases between. The CDR3 spells CASRLKLDSPLHF. For the CDR3, the DNA is TGTGCCAGCAGGTTAAAGCTGGATTCACCCCTCCACTTT.

This sequence joins TRBV6-2 or TRBV6-3 and TRBJ2-1; possible D gene TRBD2, 6 bases. The germline V gene encodes CDR1 MNHEY and CDR2 SVGEGT. V lost 8 bases and J lost 3, with 17 bases in between. The CDR3 is 15 amino acids. This CDR3 reads CASRPLATIYNEQFF. The CDR3 nucleotides are TGTGCCAGCCGCCCCCTAGCGACCATCTACAATGAGCAGTTCTTC.

The genes are TRBV2 and TRBJ2-7; TRBD1 agrees at 9 bases. Losses at the gene ends were 5 bases for V and 9 bases for J; bases not matched to a gene: 11. CDR3 size: 14 residues. From germline, CDR1 is SNHLY and CDR2 FYNNEI. CDR3 protein: CASSPGQGLRWQYF. For the CDR3, the DNA is TGTGCCAGCAGTCCGGGACAGGGTCTACGATGGCAGTACTTC.

The chain has TRBV7-2 and TRBJ2-7; 9 nucleotides align to TRBD1. This CDR3 has 15 amino acids. The V gene's germline CDR1 is SGHTA and CDR2 FQGNSA. The V segment lost 5 bases and the J segment 4 bases; nucleotides outside the gene matches: 9. The DNA of the CDR3 is TGTGCCAGCAGCGCCTGGGGACAGGGCTTGTACGAGCAGTACTTC. Translation gives CASSAWGQGLYEQYF.

This chain connects TRBV19 to TRBJ2-2; D might be TRBD1 (6 bases). This CDR3 spans 16 amino acids. Trimming shortened V by 1 base and J by 5 bases, and 14 bases separated the two germline ends. CDR1 is LNHDA and CDR2 is SQIVND in the germline V gene (reference sequence). The CDR3 sequence is CASSIGQSGATGELFF. CDR3 nucleotide sequence: TGTGCCAGTAGTATAGGACAGTCAGGGGCGACCGGGGAGCTGTTTTTT.

The chain carries TRBV12-3 or TRBV12-4 and TRBJ2-7; 7 nucleotides align to TRBD2. The CDR3 has 13 residues. The ends lost 2 bases at V and 3 bases at J; junction bases unmatched: 1. The CDR3 spells CASSLSGNYEQYF. CDR3 DNA: TGTGCCAGCAGTTTAAGCGGGAACTACGAGCAGTACTTC.

This clone is a singleton in its sample. This chain uses TRBV7-2 with TRBJ1-4; 7 bases match TRBD1. V shed 5 bases and J 14 bases; nucleotides not matched to a gene: 11. The CDR3 totals 13 residues. The germline CDR1 and CDR2 sequences are SGHTA and FQGNSA. CDR3 protein: CASSDPGQLGLFF. CDR3 nucleotide sequence: TGTGCCAGCAGCGACCCGGGACAGCTTGGGCTGTTTTTT.

This chain links TRBV3-1 (or the pseudogene TRBV3-2) with TRBJ1-5, with 8 nucleotides matching TRBD1. The length of the CDR3 is 16 residues. The junction had 5 bases not matched to a gene; V was cut back by 2 bases and J by 2 bases. CDR1 and CDR2 (germline): LGHDT, YNNKEL (reference sequence). Here the CDR3 DNA reads TGTGCCAGCAGCCAACCAATGACAGGGGGCAATCAGCCCCAGCATTTT. Encoded protein: CASSQPMTGGNQPQHF.